This T cell receptor (beta chain) emerged from a study of cytomegalovirus exposure and HLA in healthy donors. General study points: Under in vitro conditions, three CMV-associated chains were confirmed as specific for CMV antigens. Reported performance of the classifier showed diagnosis of cytomegalovirus status with high specificity and sensitivity.

This CDR3 comprises 14 residues. CDR1 SGHNT and CDR2 YENEEA come from the germline V gene. The V end was cut by 1 base, the J end by 0 bases, with 4 bases between. Assay used: immunoSEQ multiplex PCR; TCRdb lists only in-frame clones, some missing. The sample consists of some 150,000 clones, approximately 88% of them appearing once. Details on this clone: What it binds is not known. Other DNA sequences from this sample encode an identical CDR3 as well.

This TCR came from a woman under 30 in good health and CMV-seropositive. The chain joins TRBV11-3 to TRBJ2-1; D is unresolved. The specimen was PBMCs. CDR3 nucleotides: TGTGCCAGCAGCTTAGGGAGCTCCTACAATGAGCAGTTCTTC. Protein product: CASSLGSSYNEQFF.